The present T cell receptor beta chain was sequenced within a study of blood T cell repertoires in COVID-19. Study-level information: Whether acute or convalescent, the COVID-19 samples came from the United States, Italy and Spain. PBMCs, B-cell-depleted T cells, or T cells were the source of the cDNA or gDNA that made up the material.

Germline V CDR1 and CDR2: SGHTA, FQGNSA. This CDR3 has 15 amino acids. Trimming cost V 5 bases and J 4 bases, with 14 bases left between them. Only in-frame clones appear in the TCRdb table, and some are missing; sequencing was by immunoSEQ multiplex PCR. Among around 250,000 clones listed, 85% were seen once. The clonotype was recovered from a woman in her 50s with acute COVID-19. Sequencing was done on a sample of PBMCs or T cells enriched from blood (not recorded which). The chain is built from TRBV7-2 and TRBJ2-2; tentatively, D is TRBD2 (6 bases). The CDR3 region has the DNA TGTGCCAGCAGCCCCGGTGGGGGGAGCACCGGGGAGCTGTTTTTT. Translating it yields CASSPGGGSTGELFF.